This entry describes one T cell receptor (beta chain). What it recognizes is unknown. The source of the sample is a study of T cells after yellow fever vaccination. Study-wide points: The study noted that FACS-sorted repertoires could contain abundant clonotypes contaminating from the bulk population. The CD4 compartment and the CD8 compartment contained a small share of clonotypes in common.

V lost 11 bases to trimming and J lost 0 bases, with 17 bases between them. Germline V gene sequence: CDR1 MNHEY, CDR2 SMNVEV (reference sequence). CDR3 size: 16 residues. A process of 5'RACE template switching, which added a universal primer site and UMIs, was used to make TCR cDNA. TCRdb processed the 5' RACE reads anew with MiXCR; each CDR3 protein has one entry. The repertoire consists of hundreds of thousands of distinct CDR3 sequences, with under 25% occurring once and the leading ten covering roughly an eighth. This sequence joins TRBV27 and TRBJ1-6; the D is unclear. The sample consisted of PBMCs, taken 15 days after the yellow fever booster vaccination. The clonotype originates from a young man who received the YFV17D yellow fever vaccine. The CDR3 nucleotides read TGTGCCGCGGACGGACTACAAAGCTCCTATAATTCACCCCTCCACTTT. This gives the protein CAADGLQSSYNSPLHF.